The 7 T cell receptor beta chains given below trace back to one sample, sequenced in a study of beta chain features in type 1 diabetes. Expressed TCRB transcripts were sequenced, since all the RNA that had been isolated was reverse transcribed. Profiling relied on immunoSEQ multiplex PCR, and the TCRdb table lists in-frame clones only, not all of them. This table holds about 340,000 clones, less than 9.5% found once. Material: central memory CD4+ T cells from blood. The receptors come from a woman in her late teens or twenties in good health.

This chain links TRBV4-3 with TRBJ2-7; 10 bases line up with TRBD2. The CDR3 loop spans 15 amino acids. In germline, CDR1 is LGHNA, CDR2 YSLEER. V lost 3 bases and J lost 6; bases outside the gene matches: 8. The CDR3, as DNA: TGCGCCAGCAGCCAGACCGGGACTAGCGCGGGCGAGCAGTACTTC. Residues: CASSQTGTSAGEQYF.

The CDR3 sequence: CASSGTSGRGEQFF. As DNA, the CDR3 is TGTGCCAGCAGTGGGACTAGCGGGAGGGGTGAGCAGTTCTTC. The J gene is TRBJ2-1, the V gene TRBV27; TRBD2 matches 16 bases. Germline V gene lookup returns CDR1 MNHEY and CDR2 SMNVEV (reference sequence). V was pared by 5 bases and J by 9 bases, with 1 base of the junction left unmatched. CDR3 length: 14 amino acids.

This rearrangement joins TRBV7-2 to TRBJ2-1; 7 positions agree with TRBD2. CDR1 and CDR2 from the germline V gene are SGHTA and FQGNSA. The CDR3 sequence is 13 residues long. V shed 5 bases and J 7 bases; nucleotides not matched to a gene: 5. CDR3: CASSTRTRNEQFF. The DNA of the CDR3 is TGTGCCAGCAGCACCCGGACTAGAAATGAGCAGTTCTTC.

The V gene is TRBV11-2, the J gene TRBJ2-5; D is tentatively TRBD1 or TRBD2 (5 bases each). Germline V gene data show CDR1 as SGHAT and CDR2 as FQNNGV. V was pared by 5 bases and J by 1 base, with 14 bases between. The CDR3 runs 15 residues. The CDR3 coding sequence is TGTGCCAGCAGCCCTCTCGGGGCCTCCCAAGAGACCCAGTACTTC. The encoded protein is CASSPLGASQETQYF.

The chain employs TRBV25-1 and TRBJ2-5; D is uncertain. This CDR3 has 12 residues. The germline gives CDR1 MGHDK, CDR2 SYGVNS. Trimming stripped 6 bases from V and 3 bases from J, with 8 bases between. CDR3 in DNA: TGTGCCAGCAGGGGCCCTGAAGAGACCCAGTACTTC. It translates to CASRGPEETQYF.

This clone was counted only a few times. Other DNA sequences in this specimen translate into the identical CDR3. The rearrangement links TRBV5-4 to TRBJ1-2; D call uncertain. Looked up from germline, CDR1 is SGHNT and CDR2 is YYREEE (reference sequence). The germline V and J ends were trimmed by 3 bases and 2 bases, with 5 bases remaining between them. This CDR3 comprises 12 residues. For the CDR3, the DNA is TGTGCCAGCAGCTCTGGAAACTATGGCTACACCTTC. Amino acid sequence: CASSSGNYGYTF.

The chain links TRBV5-1 to TRBJ2-6, with D perhaps TRBD1 (6 bases). The CDR3 is made up of 16 amino acids. CDR1 is SGHRS and CDR2 is YFSETQ in the germline V gene. V was cut by 3 bases and J by 0 bases, with 10 bases left in between. This chain's CDR3 is CASSSTGNSGANVLTF. In nucleotides, the CDR3 is TGCGCCAGCAGCTCAACAGGGAACTCTGGGGCCAACGTCCTGACTTTC.